This T cell receptor (beta chain) was recorded in a study of T-cell memory formation after mild COVID-19. Study-wide results and limits: Mainly in CM and EM were contracting CD4+ clones; CD8+ were in EMRA.

5'RACE with constant-segment primers yielded barcoded, UMI-tagged TCR alpha and TCR beta cDNA libraries. TCRdb used MiXCR to reprocess the 5' RACE reads, holding one entry per CDR3 protein. Among fewer than 250,000 distinct CDR3 sequences, 10% to 13% were seen once, and the ten largest hold roughly 3.2%. Regarding this clonotype: Its antigen is currently unknown.

V was pared by 7 bases and J by 4 bases, with 19 bases between. The length of the CDR3 is 14 residues. Per germline, CDR1 SQVTM and CDR2 ANQGSEA. The specimen sequenced was PBMCs or a T cell subset sorted from them (not recorded which). The receptor's source is a man younger than 30 who had mild COVID-19 (a few samples of this study predate the infection). Cell type and time point are not known. The V gene is TRBV29-1, the J gene TRBJ1-1; maybe TRBD1 (5 bases). CDR3 nucleotides: TGCAGCGACAATGGACAAGGTTCGGGCACTGAAGCTTTCTTT. Amino acids: CSDNGQGSGTEAFF.